This T cell receptor (beta chain) was documented in a study of Graves' ophthalmopathy and Graves' hyperthyroidism. The CDR3 spans 14 residues. Germline CDR1 SGHRS, CDR2 YFSETQ. Between the trimmed V and J ends, which lost 4 bases and 2 bases, there was a span of 12 bases. The authors amplified TCR beta CDR3 regions, and they did so from RNA transcripts for repertoire sequencing. After a first-round RT-PCR with HTBI primers, a second-round multiplex PCR was run. TCRdb re-called the multiplex PCR reads through MiXCR, storing one row per CDR3 protein. The sample has some 400,000 distinct CDR3 sequences; around 17% are singletons. Findings and limits, study-wide: With roughly 69% sensitivity and 72% to 85% specificity, the model predicted ophthalmopathy progression. Classification of ophthalmopathy versus stable hyperthyroidism by a 13-signature model yielded about 90% sensitivity and roughly 80% specificity. Blood also carried most expanded thyroid clonotypes exceeding 0.001 frequency.

This clonotype was seen at least ten times. What it recognizes is unknown. What was sequenced was peripheral blood. This sequence was found in a woman aged 18 to 35 with Graves' ophthalmopathy. This sequence joins TRBV5-1 and TRBJ1-1; D gene uncertain. CDR3: CASSMAADNTEAFF. For the CDR3, the DNA is TGCGCCAGCAGCATGGCAGCAGACAACACTGAAGCTTTCTTT.